A selection of T cell receptor beta chains follows, all from one sample in a study of control samples from healthy donors and cancer patients. Some clones are missing from TCRdb's copy, which holds only in-frame ones; the method was immunoSEQ multiplex PCR. The repertoire holds 150,000 or so clones, with about 92% as singletons. Material: blood. The receptors shown here come from a woman between 50 and 59 years old in good health. The CDR3 runs from the conserved cysteine through the conserved F or W. D genes are given only for firm matches. Size is omitted from some rows. Given values are once, few, many or a class for expanded clones.

d_gene	len	abundance	v_gene	j_gene	CDR3aa	CDR3nt
-	13	-	TRBV11-2	TRBJ2-7	CASSLATRDEQYF	TGTGCCAGCAGCTTAGCAACAAGGGACGAGCAGTACTTC
-	14	-	TRBV10-3	TRBJ1-1	CAISENGGRTEAFF	TGTGCCATCAGTGAAAACGGAGGGAGGACTGAAGCTTTCTTT
-	16	-	TRBV24-1	TRBJ2-3	CATSDFSRSSTDTQYF	TGTGCCACCAGTGATTTCAGCCGCTCTAGCACAGATACGCAGTATTTT
-	16	-	TRBV2	TRBJ1-2	CASSVLRGPTNYGYTF	TGTGCCAGCAGCGTCCTCAGGGGCCCCACCAACTATGGCTACACCTTC
-	12	-	TRBV10-3	TRBJ1-2	CAIRMGDYGYTF	TGTGCCATCAGGATGGGGGACTATGGCTACACCTTC
-	13	-	TRBV5-5	TRBJ2-5	CASSKLPEETQYF	TGTGCCAGCAGTAAACTACCTGAAGAGACCCAGTACTTC
TRBD1	15	-	TRBV6-6	TRBJ2-3	CASGSTGRATDTQYF	TGTGCCAGCGGGTCGACAGGGCGGGCGACAGATACGCAGTATTTT
TRBD1	15	-	TRBV4-2	TRBJ2-1	CASSHPGQRYNEQFF	TGTGCCAGCAGCCATCCGGGACAGAGGTACAATGAGCAGTTCTTC
-	16	few	TRBV3-1/TRBV3-2	TRBJ2-7	CASSQRRAVSSYEQYF	TGTGCCAGCAGCCAACGGAGGGCGGTAAGCTCCTACGAGCAGTACTTC
-	13	-	TRBV19	TRBJ2-1	CASSATQGDEQFF	TGTGCCAGTAGTGCCACTCAGGGTGATGAGCAGTTCTTC
-	14	-	TRBV6-6	TRBJ1-2	CASSSSGGSYGYTF	TGTGCCAGCAGTTCATCCGGGGGCTCCTATGGCTACACCTTC
-	18	-	TRBV5-1	TRBJ1-5	CASSSPFYHFRGNQPQHF	TGCGCCAGCAGCTCACCTTTCTATCATTTCAGGGGAAATCAGCCCCAGCATTTT
TRBD1	14	-	TRBV28	TRBJ1-2	CATTPGQGYYGYTF	TGTGCCACCACCCCGGGACAGGGATACTATGGCTACACCTTC
-	14	-	TRBV7-8	TRBJ1-1	CASSQGSRDTEAFF	TGTGCCAGCAGTCAAGGGAGCAGGGATACTGAAGCTTTCTTT
-	14	-	TRBV30	TRBJ2-5	CAWSVLGPGETQYF	TGTGCCTGGAGTGTACTAGGGCCCGGGGAGACCCAGTACTTC
-	15	-	TRBV4-2	TRBJ1-1	CASSTKEGGPTEAFF	TGTGCCAGCAGCACAAAAGAAGGGGGACCCACTGAAGCTTTCTTT
-	16	-	TRBV19	TRBJ2-6	CASKAGYPSGANVLTF	TGTGCCAGTAAAGCAGGGTACCCCTCTGGGGCCAACGTCCTGACTTTC
-	16	-	TRBV2	TRBJ1-2	CASSPKTATGDYGYTF	TGTGCCAGCAGTCCCAAGACGGCGACAGGAGACTATGGCTACACCTTC
-	14	-	TRBV6-1	TRBJ2-7	CASSDTGTPYEQYF	TGTGCCAGCAGTGATACCGGGACACCCTACGAGCAGTACTTC
-	16	once	TRBV15	TRBJ2-7	CATSREPRLITGEQYF	TGTGCCACCAGCAGAGAGCCCCGACTCATCACGGGCGAGCAGTACTTC
-	11	-	TRBV29-1	TRBJ2-7	CSVAGAYEQYF	TGCAGCGTGGCCGGGGCCTACGAGCAGTACTTC
TRBD2	14	-	TRBV6-5	TRBJ2-7	CASRSGLAGAWQYF	TGTGCCAGCCGGAGTGGTCTAGCGGGAGCTTGGCAGTACTTC
-	13	-	TRBV19	TRBJ1-2	CASSMSGSYGYTF	TGTGCCAGTAGTATGTCAGGGTCCTATGGCTACACCTTC
TRBD2	15	-	TRBV4-1	TRBJ2-4	CASSQDRWTGGIQYF	TGCGCCAGCAGCCAAGATCGCTGGACGGGGGGCATTCAGTACTTC
TRBD1	11	-	TRBV12-3/TRBV12-4	TRBJ1-1	CASSLGQGAFF	TGTGCCAGCAGCCTTGGACAGGGGGCTTTCTTT
-	16	-	TRBV6-5	TRBJ1-2	CASSYSRGRVGYGYTF	TGTGCCAGCAGTTACTCGAGGGGCAGGGTCGGGTATGGCTACACCTTC
-	13	-	TRBV7-9	TRBJ1-2	CASSLPQGGGYTF	TGTGCCAGCAGCTTACCACAGGGAGGTGGCTACACCTTC
TRBD1	15	-	TRBV5-5	TRBJ2-1	CASTNDPQNRGEQFF	TGTGCCAGCACCAACGACCCTCAAAACAGGGGTGAGCAGTTCTTC
-	12	few	TRBV10-3	TRBJ2-3	CAGRGFTDTQYF	TGTGCCGGTCGAGGTTTCACAGATACGCAGTATTTT
-	14	few	TRBV21-1	TRBJ2-7	CASRPRDASNGQYF	TGTGCCAGCCGACCCCGGGACGCAAGCAATGGGCAGTACTTC
TRBD2	19	-	TRBV19	TRBJ2-5	CASSILPRLAGGDMETQYF	TGTGCCAGTAGTATTCTCCCACGACTAGCGGGAGGTGATATGGAGACCCAGTACTTC
-	14	once	TRBV5-1	TRBJ2-7	CASSRDGRGYEQYF	TGCGCCAGCAGCCGAGACGGACGGGGCTACGAGCAGTACTTC
TRBD2	18	-	TRBV5-6	TRBJ2-3	CASSSTRLAGYGTDTQYF	TGTGCCAGCAGCTCTACCAGACTAGCGGGCTATGGCACAGATACGCAGTATTTT
-	14	-	TRBV9	TRBJ2-3	CASSPSTGTDTQYF	TGTGCCAGCAGCCCATCCACCGGCACAGATACGCAGTATTTT
-	18	-	TRBV21-1	TRBJ2-2	CASSPWGWRESGTGELFF	TGTGCCAGCAGCCCTTGGGGATGGCGGGAGTCGGGCACCGGGGAGCTGTTTTTT
-	15	-	TRBV5-1	TRBJ1-1	CASSLQGMGNTEAFF	TGCGCCAGCAGCTTGCAGGGGATGGGGAACACTGAAGCTTTCTTT
-	15	-	TRBV6-1	TRBJ2-1	CASSESWVLYNEQFF	TGTGCCAGCAGTGAATCTTGGGTCCTCTACAATGAGCAGTTCTTC
-	15	-	TRBV19	TRBJ1-1	CASSTAGTSNTEAFF	TGTGCCAGTAGTACAGCCGGGACATCGAACACTGAAGCTTTCTTT
-	13	once	TRBV20-1	TRBJ2-3	CSASLGSGLTQYF	TGCAGTGCTAGTCTGGGTTCTGGACTGACGCAGTATTTT
-	15	-	TRBV19	TRBJ1-5	CASSGSPWGGQPQHF	TGTGCCAGTAGTGGATCCCCCTGGGGAGGGCAGCCCCAGCATTTT
-	13	-	TRBV11-2	TRBJ2-7	CASRGQGPYEQYF	TGTGCCAGCAGAGGGCAGGGGCCCTACGAGCAGTACTTC
TRBD1	14	-	TRBV7-6	TRBJ1-2	CASSPTGGLNGYTF	TGTGCCAGCAGCCCTACAGGGGGCCTTAATGGCTACACCTTC
-	16	-	TRBV21-1	TRBJ1-1	CASSKVNRRRNTEAFF	TGTGCCAGCAGCAAAGTGAATCGGAGGAGGAACACTGAAGCTTTCTTT
TRBD1	15	-	TRBV19	TRBJ1-6	CASKPTGERESPLHF	TGTGCCAGTAAACCGACAGGGGAGAGAGAGTCACCCCTCCACTTT
-	15	once	TRBV2	TRBJ2-1	CASRGSFSSYNEQFF	TGTGCCAGCAGAGGGAGTTTTAGCTCCTACAATGAGCAGTTCTTC
-	14	once	TRBV29-1	TRBJ2-3	CSVVIQYETDTQYF	TGCAGCGTTGTAATCCAGTATGAGACAGATACGCAGTATTTT
-	15	-	TRBV6-1	TRBJ1-2	CASSELQGVSYGYTF	TGTGCCAGCAGTGAGCTACAGGGTGTCAGCTATGGCTACACCTTC
-	13	-	TRBV6-2/TRBV6-3	TRBJ2-7	CASSPTSLYEQYF	TGTGCCAGCAGCCCTACTAGCCTTTACGAGCAGTACTTC
-	15	-	TRBV5-1	TRBJ2-7	CASSLEAESPYEQYF	TGCGCCAGCAGCTTGGAGGCGGAGTCCCCGTACGAGCAGTACTTC
TRBD2	14	-	TRBV5-4	TRBJ2-7	CASSLGLEVHEQYF	TGTGCCAGCAGCCTAGGACTAGAAGTCCACGAGCAGTACTTC
-	16	-	TRBV2	TRBJ2-6	CASVGLGSSGANVLTF	TGTGCCAGCGTTGGCCTTGGCAGCTCTGGGGCCAACGTCCTGACTTTC
-	15	-	TRBV4-1	TRBJ2-6	CASSIGFSGANVLTF	TGCGCCAGCAGCATAGGGTTCTCTGGGGCCAACGTCCTGACTTTC
-	15	-	TRBV7-8	TRBJ1-1	CASSPRTQPGTEAFF	TGTGCCAGCAGCCCGCGGACCCAACCGGGAACTGAAGCTTTCTTT
TRBD1	14	-	TRBV18	TRBJ2-7	CASSPRQGAYEQYF	TGTGCCAGCTCACCACGACAGGGGGCCTACGAGCAGTACTTC
-	14	-	TRBV6-6	TRBJ1-2	CASNQRGRTYGYTF	TGTGCCAGCAACCAGCGCGGGCGGACCTATGGCTACACCTTC
-	11	-	TRBV25-1	TRBJ1-1	CASSEGPEAFF	TGTGCCAGCAGTGAAGGTCCGGAGGCTTTCTTT
-	11	-	TRBV2	TRBJ2-7	CASSPSYEQYF	TGTGCCAGCAGTCCCTCCTACGAGCAGTACTTC
-	15	-	TRBV19	TRBJ1-2	CASSIQGSRSYGYTF	TGTGCCAGTAGTATACAGGGATCTCGGAGCTATGGCTACACCTTC
TRBD2	15	-	TRBV5-1	TRBJ2-3	CASSRRGGAADTQYF	TGCGCCAGCAGCCGCCGGGGAGGGGCGGCAGATACGCAGTATTTT